This TCR beta chain was sequenced during a study of blood T cell repertoires in COVID-19. This clone was observed a few times. Authors' analysis steps: Nucleated cell counts were estimated from reference gene primer amplification. Here immunoSEQ multiplex PCR was the method, and the copy in TCRdb shows in-frame clones only, minus some. D and trimming were read from the DNA, whereas the V and J calls and clone size are those reported in that table. Of roughly 200,000 clones in the sample, roughly 85% were seen once. This CDR3 is built from 14 residues. CDR1 LNHNV and CDR2 YYDKDF come from the germline V gene (reference sequence). Trimming took 0 bases from V and 6 from J, leaving 9 bases between them. Donors of Cohort 3 who recovered were those that had two negative PCRs, clearance, or symptom resolution.

The TCR was taken from a man in his forties who had recovered from COVID-19. Sequencing input: PBMCs or T cells enriched from blood (not recorded which). The chain joins TRBV15 to TRBJ1-5; the D is unclear. Here the CDR3 reads CATSRDRAGQPQHF. CDR3 DNA sequence: TGTGCCACCAGCAGAGATCGGGCGGGTCAGCCCCAGCATTTT.